The 31 T cell receptor beta chains given below trace back to one sample, sequenced in a study of identical twins. TCRdb analysed the 5' RACE reads with MiXCR anew, one entry per CDR3 protein. The sample lists around 100,000 distinct CDR3 sequences, under 6.5% occurring once. Sequences were obtained from memory T cells sorted from blood. These receptors originate from a woman in her 50s in good health.

This clonotype was detected many times. The chain has TRBV3-1 and TRBJ2-2; 8 bases map to TRBD1. CDR1 and CDR2 from the germline V gene are LGHDT and YNNKEL (reference sequence). The CDR3 sequence is 15 residues long. Germline trimming cut 8 bases from V and 0 bases from J; bases unmatched to any gene: 5. CDR3 in DNA: TGTGCCAGCGGGCCGGGACAGGCGAACACCGGGGAGCTGTTTTTT. It is translated as CASGPGQANTGELFF. Combining the CDR3 with reference TRBV3-1 and TRBJ2-2 gives the whole variable domain DTAVSQTPKYLVTQMGNDKSIKCEQNLGHDTMYWYKQDSKKFLKIMFSYNNKELIINETVPNRFSPKSPDKAHLNLHINSLELGDSAVYFCASGPGQANTGELFFGEGSRLTVL.

This clonotype was picked up many times. The V and J genes are TRBV20-1 and TRBJ1-1; a possible D gene is TRBD1 (5 bases). Trimming stripped 6 bases from V and 7 bases from J, with 15 bases between. This CDR3 region has 12 residues. Germline loops: CDR1 DFQATT, CDR2 SNEGSKA (reference sequence). CDR3 in amino acids: CSAIDRSGEAFF. Written as DNA, the CDR3 is TGCAGTGCGATTGACAGATCCGGTGAAGCTTTCTTT.

V usage is TRBV30 and J usage is TRBJ2-6, with D unresolved. Germline V CDR1 and CDR2: GTSNPN, SVGIG (reference sequence). V lost 0 bases to trimming and J lost 0 bases, with 3 bases between them. The CDR3 covers 14 residues. DNA of the CDR3: TGTGCCTGGAGTGTACCCTCTGGGGCCAACGTCCTGACTTTC. Translation: CAWSVPSGANVLTF.

This clonotype was recorded at least ten times. The J gene is TRBJ2-2, the V gene TRBV7-3; 10 nucleotides agree with TRBD2. This CDR3 is built from 16 residues. The V gene's germline CDR1 is SGHTA and CDR2 FQGTGA. Trimming at V came to 5 bases and at J to 5 bases, leaving 8 bases not matched to a gene. In nucleotides, the CDR3 is TGTGCCAGCAGCCCCGAAGGTAGCGGGAGGACCGGGGAGCTGTTTTTT. Its translation is CASSPEGSGRTGELFF.

This clonotype was seen ten or more times. This chain joins TRBV5-1 and TRBJ2-7; tentatively, D is TRBD1 (5 bases). The CDR3 totals 13 residues. Germline lookup yields CDR1 SGHRS and CDR2 YFSETQ. V dropped 0 bases and J dropped 6 bases, with 10 bases sitting between them. The chain's CDR3 is CASSLDQGFEQYF. In nucleotides, the CDR3 is TGCGCCAGCAGCTTGGACCAGGGCTTCGAGCAGTACTTC.

The chain joins TRBV6-5 to TRBJ1-2; D gene uncertain. Germline CDR1 reads MNHEY; CDR2 reads SVGAGI. V lost 6 bases, J lost 7 bases, and 9 bases lay in between. The CDR3 is made up of 11 amino acids. CDR3 in amino acids: CASSSSAGYTF. In DNA form, the CDR3 reads TGTGCCAGCAGCTCTTCGGCTGGCTACACCTTC.

The chain recombines TRBV7-9 with TRBJ1-5; D unclear. The CDR3 sequence is 13 residues long. Germline V gene sequence: CDR1 SEHNR, CDR2 FQNEAQ (reference sequence). Between the trimmed V and J ends, which lost 2 bases and 4 bases, there was a span of 6 bases. Here the CDR3 DNA reads TGTGCCAGCAGCTTAAGAGAGAATCAGCCCCAGCATTTT. It yields the protein CASSLRENQPQHF.

At least ten counts were recorded for this clonotype. The rearrangement joins TRBV6-1 to TRBJ1-2; D gene uncertain. V lost 1 base and J 4 bases, leaving 4 bases between the germline ends. The CDR3 runs to 12 residues. Germline V lookup: CDR1 MNHNS, CDR2 SASEGT. The CDR3 reads CASSEGTYGYTF. The CDR3 DNA sequence: TGTGCCAGCAGTGAAGGGACCTATGGCTACACCTTC.

This clonotype has only a few counts. This sequence joins TRBV7-3 and TRBJ1-1; unclear D gene. V was trimmed by 5 bases and J by 4 bases, leaving 14 bases between them. The CDR3 length is 14 residues. Germline V gene lookup returns CDR1 SGHTA and CDR2 FQGTGA. This chain's CDR3 is CASSPSTTLTEAFF. For the CDR3, the DNA is TGTGCCAGCAGCCCCTCAACCACCCTCACTGAAGCTTTCTTT. The entire variable domain, with the rest obtained from reference TRBV7-3 and TRBJ1-1, is as follows: GAGVSQTPSNKVTEKGKYVELRCDPISGHTALYWYRQSLGQGPEFLIYFQGTGAADDSGLPNDRFFAVRPEGSVSTLKIQRTERGDSAVYLCASSPSTTLTEAFFGQGTRLTVV.

This clonotype has a count of ten or more. V gene TRBV4-1 combines with J gene TRBJ1-2, with unresolved D. CDR3 size: 19 residues. V dropped 1 base and J dropped 3 bases, with 24 bases sitting between them. From germline, CDR1 is MGHRA and CDR2 YSYEKL. The CDR3 here is CASSQGVLKLAKSDYGYTF. The CDR3 DNA is TGCGCCAGCAGCCAAGGGGTATTGAAGCTTGCAAAGAGCGACTATGGCTACACCTTC.

Many counts were recorded for this clonotype. V is TRBV7-8 and J is TRBJ1-2; 8 bases map to TRBD1. This CDR3 comprises 15 residues. The junction had 3 bases not matched to a gene; V was cut back by 1 base and J by 2 bases. CDR1 is SGHVS, CDR2 FQNEAQ, per germline. CDR3 sequence reads: CASSLGWTGNYGYTF. The CDR3 bases are TGTGCCAGCAGCTTAGGGTGGACAGGGAACTATGGCTACACCTTC.

This clonotype was recorded many times. CDR3 protein: CASSEVRASYNSPLHF. The DNA for the CDR3 is TGTGCCAGCAGTGAAGTCAGAGCCTCCTATAATTCACCCCTCCACTTT. The chain uses TRBV2 and TRBJ1-6, with D unresolved. Germline V gene sequence: CDR1 SNHLY, CDR2 FYNNEI. V lost 1 base, J lost 0 bases, and 7 bases lay in between. This CDR3 is 16 amino acids long.

This clonotype was found many times. The J gene is TRBJ2-7, the V gene TRBV20-1; TRBD2 matches 9 bases. CDR1 and CDR2 from the germline V gene are DFQATT and SNEGSKA (reference sequence). V shed 0 bases and J 0 bases; nucleotides not matched to a gene: 0. This CDR3 has 14 residues. The CDR3 bases are TGCAGTGCTAGAGATAGCGGGAGCTCCTACGAGCAGTACTTC. Protein: CSARDSGSSYEQYF.

This clonotype has ten or more counts. The chain joins TRBV5-1 to TRBJ2-1; D gene unclear. V was clipped by 0 bases and J by 6 bases, with 13 bases between them. The CDR3 consists of 15 residues. Germline V CDR1 and CDR2: SGHRS, YFSETQ. The CDR3: CASSLASRSGNEQFF. The CDR3 DNA follows: TGCGCCAGCAGCTTGGCGTCTAGGTCGGGCAATGAGCAGTTCTTC.

This clonotype showed up just a few times. The chain joins TRBV5-4 to TRBJ2-2; D is perhaps TRBD1 (6 bases). V was shortened by 1 base and J by 6 bases, with 7 bases between the two germline ends. The CDR3 is made up of 13 amino acids. Germline V gene sequence: CDR1 SGHNT, CDR2 YYREEE (reference sequence). In nucleotides, the CDR3 is TGTGCCAGCAGCTTGCAGGGGTCCGGGGAGCTGTTTTTT. Its protein is CASSLQGSGELFF.

This clonotype turned up a few times. This clone may be a read error of a much larger clone one base away. The V and J genes are TRBV10-3 and TRBJ1-1, with a weak D call TRBD1 (6 bases). The germline V gene has CDR1 ENHRY and CDR2 SYGVKD. This CDR3 is 16 amino acids long. This CDR3 reads CAISEGGFTGNTDAFF. The CDR3 nucleotides read TGTGCCATCAGTGAGGGGGGATTTACAGGGAACACTGATGCTTTCTTT.

This chain uses TRBV10-3 with TRBJ1-4; tentative D call: TRBD1 (5 bases). V was shortened by 7 bases and J by 3 bases, with 12 bases between the two germline ends. The germline gives CDR1 ENHRY, CDR2 SYGVKD. This CDR3 contains 14 residues. The CDR3 protein is CAINRKGPNEKLFF. For the CDR3, the DNA is TGTGCCATCAATCGTAAGGGGCCTAATGAAAAACTGTTTTTT.

This clonotype appeared once. The V and J genes are TRBV20-1 and TRBJ2-3; 8 positions match TRBD2. The CDR3 consists of 11 residues. CDR1 and CDR2 from the germline V gene are DFQATT and SNEGSKA (reference sequence). The chain's CDR3 is CAGLANPAQYF. The DNA for the CDR3 is TGCGCTGGACTAGCCAACCCTGCGCAGTATTTT.

Many counts were recorded for this clonotype. The chain uses TRBV25-1 and TRBJ1-1, with D unresolved. Germline V lookup: CDR1 MGHDK, CDR2 SYGVNS. The CDR3 is 13 residues long. Trimming took 7 bases from V and 0 from J, leaving 9 bases between them. The CDR3 is CASTPQLNTEAFF. In nucleotides, the CDR3 is TGTGCCAGCACCCCGCAACTGAACACTGAAGCTTTCTTT.

Ten or more counts support this clonotype. CDR3 sequence: CASSQTIYEQYV. The CDR3 bases are TGTGCCAGCAGCCAAACTATATACGAGCAGTACGTC. The chain has TRBV3-1 and TRBJ2-7; no definite D call. V gave up 2 bases and J gave up 4 bases, with 6 bases separating them. Germline CDR1 is LGHDT and CDR2 is YNNKEL (reference sequence). The CDR3 runs 12 residues.

This clonotype was recorded at least ten times. The chain combines TRBV7-2 with TRBJ2-3; D gene unclear. Between the trimmed V and J ends, which lost 3 bases and 4 bases, there was a span of 8 bases. The CDR3 has 13 amino acids. The germline V gene has CDR1 SGHTA and CDR2 FQGNSA. CDR3 amino acids: CASSLVGSDTQYF. CDR3 in DNA: TGTGCCAGCAGCTTGGTCGGGTCAGATACGCAGTATTTT.

This clonotype came up many times. This chain links TRBV4-1 with TRBJ1-2; D gene uncertain. This CDR3 has 15 residues. Germline assignment: CDR1 MGHRA and CDR2 YSYEKL. V gave up 2 bases and J gave up 4 bases, with 14 bases separating them. The CDR3 is CASSQTQFESYGYTF. The CDR3, as DNA: TGCGCCAGCAGCCAAACCCAGTTCGAGAGCTATGGCTACACCTTC.

This clonotype was detected many times. The gene calls are TRBV7-2 and TRBJ2-4, with D unresolved. Trimming stripped 4 bases from V and 9 bases from J, with 13 bases between. Germline values: CDR1 SGHTA, CDR2 FQGNSA. The CDR3 runs to 13 residues. CDR3 sequence reads: CASSSIIGGIQYF. In DNA form, the CDR3 reads TGTGCCAGCAGCTCCATAATCGGCGGCATTCAGTACTTC.

This clonotype was detected many times. The chain combines TRBV5-1 with TRBJ2-1, with 7 bases aligning to TRBD2. The germline CDR1 and CDR2 sequences are SGHRS and YFSETQ. The trim removed 5 bases at V and 0 bases at J, leaving 5 bases unmatched. CDR3 length: 15 residues. This CDR3 reads CASSLSGVSYNEQFF. The CDR3 nucleotides read TGCGCCAGCAGTTTGAGCGGGGTCTCCTACAATGAGCAGTTCTTC.

This clonotype occurred many times. V gene TRBV29-1 combines with J gene TRBJ1-1; D call uncertain. V lost 5 bases and J lost 4, with 14 bases in between. Germline CDR1 and CDR2: SQVTM and ANQGSEA. The CDR3 covers 13 residues. CDR3 amino acids: CSVPAGGFTEAFF. The CDR3 bases are TGCAGCGTTCCGGCAGGTGGTTTCACTGAAGCTTTCTTT.

This clonotype appeared many times. The chain is built from TRBV20-1 and TRBJ2-1; D gene uncertain. This CDR3 has 12 amino acids. Germline V CDR1 and CDR2: DFQATT, SNEGSKA (reference sequence). The V and J ends lost 8 bases and 9 bases respectively, with 17 bases between them. DNA for the CDR3: TGCAGTTCCCGGACCGAGCTGGGTGAGCAGTTCTTC. This encodes CSSRTELGEQFF.

In this sample, this clonotype turned up many times. The chain combines TRBV20-1 with TRBJ2-5; 8 bases agree with TRBD2. The CDR3 length is 14 residues. Looked up from germline, CDR1 is DFQATT and CDR2 is SNEGSKA (reference sequence). The V gene end was trimmed by 6 bases and the J gene end by 1 base; junction bases not matched to a gene: 7. CDR3 DNA: TGCAGTGCCCGTAGCGGGAAGCCCCAAGAGACCCAGTACTTC. It codes for CSARSGKPQETQYF.

This clonotype was counted many times. The gene calls are TRBV7-9 and TRBJ2-1, with D tentatively TRBD1 (5 bases). Trimming took 5 bases from V and 7 from J, leaving 21 bases between them. CDR3 length: 16 amino acids. Germline V gene sequence: CDR1 SEHNR, CDR2 FQNEAQ (reference sequence). The CDR3 here is CASSQGAEWGRNEQFF. In DNA, the CDR3 is TGTGCCAGCAGCCAGGGTGCGGAGTGGGGAAGGAATGAGCAGTTCTTC. Together with reference TRBV7-9 and TRBJ2-1, the CDR3 gives the full variable domain: DTGVSQNPRHKITKRGQNVTFRCDPISEHNRLYWYRQTLGQGPEFLTYFQNEAQLEKSRLLSDRFSAERPKGSFSTLEIQRTEQGDSAMYLCASSQGAEWGRNEQFFGPGTRLTVL.

Only a few counts were recorded for this clonotype. The V call is TRBV4-2, the J call TRBJ2-1, with TRBD2 matching 13 bases. The CDR3 spans 17 residues. The V and J ends lost 5 bases and 0 bases, in that order; junction bases with no gene match: 4. CDR1 LGHNA and CDR2 YNFKEQ come from the germline V gene. The CDR3 nucleotides are TGTGCCAGCAGCACCCGGACTAGCGGGAGCTCCTACAATGAGCAGTTCTTC. Its translation: CASSTRTSGSSYNEQFF.

This clonotype showed up many times. This chain links TRBV20-1 with TRBJ2-5, with 13 positions matching TRBD2. CDR1 is DFQATT, CDR2 SNEGSKA, per germline (reference sequence). The CDR3 length is 18 residues. V lost 5 bases to trimming and J lost 0 bases; unmatched junction nucleotides: 12. In DNA form, the CDR3 reads TGCAGTGCTCTATCACTAGCGGGAGGGCCCGGGTACCAAGAGACCCAGTACTTC. This encodes CSALSLAGGPGYQETQYF.

Regarding this clonotype: A much larger clone sits a single nucleotide away, making a read error possible. V is TRBV3-1 and J is TRBJ1-1; D is uncertain. Germline V gene lookup returns CDR1 LGHDT and CDR2 YNNKEL (reference sequence). The V and J ends lost 3 bases and 11 bases respectively, with 10 bases between them. CDR3 size: 11 residues. The CDR3 region has the DNA TGTGCCAGCAGCCAGGGGAGTGACGCTTTCTTT. This encodes CASSQGSDAFF.